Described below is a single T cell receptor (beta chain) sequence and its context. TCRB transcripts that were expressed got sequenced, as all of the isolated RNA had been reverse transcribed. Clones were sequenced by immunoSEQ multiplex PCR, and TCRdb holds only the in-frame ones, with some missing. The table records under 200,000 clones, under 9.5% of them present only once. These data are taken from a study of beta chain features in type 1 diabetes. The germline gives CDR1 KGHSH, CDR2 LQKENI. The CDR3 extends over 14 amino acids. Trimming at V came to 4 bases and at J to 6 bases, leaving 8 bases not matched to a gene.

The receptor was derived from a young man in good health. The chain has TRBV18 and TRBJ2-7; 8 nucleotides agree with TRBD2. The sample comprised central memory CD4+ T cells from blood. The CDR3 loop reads CASSLTGGLSEQYF. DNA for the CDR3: TGTGCCAGCTCACTAACGGGGGGGCTCTCCGAGCAGTACTTC.